What follows are 18 T cell receptor beta chains derived from one specimen sequenced in a study of long-term antiretroviral therapy in people with HIV. At the survey level, the v3.0 immunoSEQ assay was run. Method: immunoSEQ multiplex PCR; TCRdb's copy keeps in-frame clones and lacks some. The sample includes 16,000 or so clones, 77% of them seen just once. The sample in question was unsorted PBMCs, obtained 2.1 years after starting antiretroviral therapy. These receptors were obtained from a man aged 40-55 years with HIV.

This rearrangement joins TRBV4-1 to TRBJ1-3; D remains unclear. Deletions cut 6 bases from V and 2 bases from J, with 17 bases between. The CDR3 is 16 residues long. CDR1 is MGHRA, CDR2 YSYEKL, per germline. In DNA, the CDR3 is TGCGCCAGCAGACCAAGTGCTCCGGACCCTGGAAACACCATATATTTT. Translation: CASRPSAPDPGNTIYF.

This chain uses TRBV19 with TRBJ1-3; D possibly corresponds to TRBD1 (5 bases). V lost 5 bases to trimming and J lost 3 bases, with 11 bases between them. CDR3 length equals 14 residues. The germline gives CDR1 LNHDA, CDR2 SQIVND (reference sequence). The CDR3 DNA reads TGTGCCAGTAGTCCTGGGACGTATGGAAACACCATATATTTT. It yields the protein CASSPGTYGNTIYF. Based on the CDR3 plus reference TRBV19 and TRBJ1-3, the full variable domain is DGGITQSPKYLFRKEGQNVTLSCEQNLNHDAMYWYRQDPGQGLRLIYYSQIVNDFQKGDIAEGYSVSREKKESFPLTVTSAQKNPTAFYLCASSPGTYGNTIYFGEGSWLTVV.

CDR3 nucleotide sequence: TGTGCCAGCAGACCCTACCGCCTTCAAGCTAACTATGGCTACACCTTC. Its protein is CASRPYRLQANYGYTF. The V call is TRBV27, the J call TRBJ1-2; D not certain. The CDR3 is 16 amino acids. CDR1 and CDR2 (germline): MNHEY, SMNVEV (reference sequence). V gave up 6 bases and J gave up 0 bases, with 17 bases separating them.

Written as DNA, the CDR3 is TGTGCCATCAGTGAGCGACCACACGGTGATTCACCCCTCCACTTT. It encodes CAISERPHGDSPLHF. The V and J genes are TRBV10-3 and TRBJ1-6, with D uncertain. The CDR3 runs 15 residues. The V gene lost 2 bases and the J gene lost 8 bases, with 13 bases spanning the gap. The germline V gene encodes CDR1 ENHRY and CDR2 SYGVKD.

V gene TRBV6-5 combines with J gene TRBJ1-3; 8 bases are shared with TRBD1. CDR3 length equals 15 residues. Trimming at V came to 7 bases and at J to 4 bases, leaving 9 bases not matched to a gene. From germline, CDR1 is MNHEY and CDR2 SVGAGI. The CDR3 reads CASNPTGGSGNTIYF. DNA for the CDR3: TGTGCCAGCAATCCAACAGGGGGATCCGGAAACACCATATATTTT.

The chain employs TRBV4-1 and TRBJ2-7, with 7 bases identical to TRBD2. J gave up 5 bases and V 1 base, and 2 bases lay outside the gene matches. The CDR3 consists of 13 residues. Germline CDR1 is MGHRA and CDR2 is YSYEKL. CDR3 in DNA: TGCGCCAGCAGCCAAGTGGGGGGGGACGAGCAGTACTTC. Translating gives CASSQVGGDEQYF.

The gene calls are TRBV4-1 and TRBJ1-2; perhaps TRBD1 as D (5 bases). The V gene's germline CDR1 is MGHRA and CDR2 YSYEKL. V was cut by 0 bases and J by 2 bases, with 13 bases left in between. This CDR3 region has 16 residues. CDR3 nucleotides: TGCGCCAGCAGCCAAGATGGGGCAGGGCGAAACTATGGCTACACCTTC. Its translation: CASSQDGAGRNYGYTF.

This chain uses TRBV10-3 with TRBJ1-1; maybe TRBD1 (6 bases). The CDR3 is made up of 13 amino acids. Trimming left V 10 bases short and J 5 bases short, with 17 bases between. Germline values: CDR1 ENHRY, CDR2 SYGVKD. CDR3 DNA: TGTGCCACCCTTGAGGGGGTGGGGACTGAAGCTTTCTTT. Protein: CATLEGVGTEAFF.

DNA for the CDR3: TGTGCCAGTAACCCCGGGACTAGCTCCGGGGAGCTGTTTTTT. This codes for CASNPGTSSGELFF. This rearrangement joins TRBV19 to TRBJ2-2, with 9 bases lining up with TRBD2. Germline trimming cut 7 bases from V and 6 bases from J; bases unmatched to any gene: 6. CDR1 is LNHDA, CDR2 SQIVND, per germline (reference sequence). The CDR3 runs 14 residues.

The rearrangement links TRBV11-2 to TRBJ2-7; the D gene could be TRBD1 or TRBD2 (5 bases each). V was cut by 5 bases and J by 2 bases, with 10 bases left in between. CDR3 size: 13 residues. CDR1 and CDR2 (germline): SGHAT, FQNNGV. CDR3 in amino acids: CASSPGTAYEQYF. The CDR3 DNA reads TGTGCCAGCAGCCCCGGGACGGCCTACGAGCAGTACTTC. The whole variable domain, filled in from reference TRBV11-2 and TRBJ2-7, reads EAGVAQSPRYKIIEKRQSVAFWCNPISGHATLYWYQQILGQGPKLLIQFQNNGVVDDSQLPKDRFSAERLKGVDSTLKIQPAKLEDSAVYLCASSPGTAYEQYFGPGTRLTVT.

The chain has TRBV2 and TRBJ2-7; 10 bases line up with TRBD1. The J segment lost 2 bases and the V segment lost 6 bases, leaving 7 bases of the junction unmatched. The length of the CDR3 is 15 residues. CDR1 SNHLY and CDR2 FYNNEI come from the germline V gene. The CDR3 region is CASSMGQGTTYEQYF. DNA of the CDR3: TGTGCCAGCAGCATGGGACAGGGGACGACCTACGAGCAGTACTTC.

V is TRBV19 and J is TRBJ2-6; 7 bases are a match to TRBD1. Germline V CDR1 and CDR2: LNHDA, SQIVND (reference sequence). The CDR3 has 17 residues. The J segment lost 3 bases and the V segment lost 4 bases, leaving 9 bases of the junction unmatched. The CDR3 region has the DNA TGTGCCAGTAGTACCTATCACAGGGGAAGTGGGGCCAACGTCCTGACTTTC. Its protein is CASSTYHRGSGANVLTF.

The rearrangement uses TRBV27 and TRBJ1-2; a weak D match, TRBD1 (6 bases). CDR3 size: 15 residues. Germline lookup yields CDR1 MNHEY and CDR2 SMNVEV (reference sequence). Trimming took 2 bases from V and 1 from J, leaving 11 bases between them. The CDR3 protein is CASSLQGGFNYGYTF. The CDR3 bases are TGTGCCAGCAGTTTACAAGGGGGGTTTAACTATGGCTACACCTTC.

By share, this clone ranks as medium-sized. The chain has TRBV6-5 and TRBJ2-7; TRBD1 aligns across 8 bases. The germline V gene encodes CDR1 MNHEY and CDR2 SVGAGI. The CDR3 contains 14 residues. V gave up 5 bases and J gave up 5 bases; unmatched junction bases: 8. CDR3 in amino acids: CASSLVAGGHEQYF. In DNA, the CDR3 is TGTGCCAGCAGTCTGGTGGCAGGGGGCCACGAGCAGTACTTC.

V usage is TRBV14 and J usage is TRBJ1-2, with TRBD1 matching 8 bases. This CDR3 is built from 15 residues. Per germline, CDR1 SGHDN and CDR2 FVKESK. V trimming: 3 bases; J trimming: 8 bases; junction bases outside the gene matches: 11. DNA for the CDR3: TGTGCCAGCAGCCAGACAGGGACAGGAGTGGGAGGCTACACCTTC. It is translated as CASSQTGTGVGGYTF.

Only one count was recorded for this clone. The chain has TRBV18 and TRBJ2-7, with TRBD1 matching over 9 bases. Germline CDR1 is KGHSH and CDR2 is LQKENI. V gave up 5 bases and J gave up 3 bases; unmatched junction bases: 5. The CDR3 runs 14 residues. This CDR3 reads CASSRDRDLYEQYF. The CDR3 DNA reads TGTGCCAGCTCAAGGGACAGGGATCTCTACGAGCAGTACTTC.

The chain joins TRBV5-1 to TRBJ2-2; 8 bases map to TRBD1. The J segment lost 3 bases and the V segment lost 1 base, leaving 2 bases of the junction unmatched. CDR1 and CDR2 (germline): SGHRS, YFSETQ. The CDR3 has 15 residues. The CDR3 loop reads CASSLMTGDTGELFF. CDR3 in DNA: TGCGCCAGCAGCTTGATGACAGGGGACACCGGGGAGCTGTTTTTT.

The chain uses TRBV7-9 and TRBJ1-1; possibly TRBD1 for D (6 bases). Germline-derived CDR1 and CDR2 are SEHNR and FQNEAQ (reference sequence). Trimming shortened V by 5 bases and J by 1 base, and 20 bases separated the two germline ends. This CDR3 is 17 amino acids long. The DNA for the CDR3 is TGTGCCAGCAGCCCTAGGGGGATACCAGCCCAGAACACTGAAGCTTTCTTT. Amino acid sequence: CASSPRGIPAQNTEAFF.